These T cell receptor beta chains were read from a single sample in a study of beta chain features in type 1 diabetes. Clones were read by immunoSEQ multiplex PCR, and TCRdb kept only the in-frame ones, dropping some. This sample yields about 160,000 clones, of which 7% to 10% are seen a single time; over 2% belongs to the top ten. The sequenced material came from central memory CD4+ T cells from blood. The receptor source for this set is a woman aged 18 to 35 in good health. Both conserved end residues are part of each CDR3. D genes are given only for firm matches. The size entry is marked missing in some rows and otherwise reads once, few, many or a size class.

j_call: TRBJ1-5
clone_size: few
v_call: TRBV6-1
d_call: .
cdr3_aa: CASSEETKQPQHF
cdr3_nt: TGTGCCAGCAGTGAAGAAACTAAACAGCCCCAGCATTTT

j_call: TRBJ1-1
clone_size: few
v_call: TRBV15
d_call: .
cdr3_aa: CATSGGVDTEAFF
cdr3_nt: TGTGCCACCAGCGGCGGGGTGGACACTGAAGCTTTCTTT

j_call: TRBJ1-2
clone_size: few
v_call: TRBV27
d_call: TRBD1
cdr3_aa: CASSFRNTGGRGYTF
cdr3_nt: TGTGCCAGCAGTTTCCGGAATACAGGGGGCCGTGGCTACACCTTC

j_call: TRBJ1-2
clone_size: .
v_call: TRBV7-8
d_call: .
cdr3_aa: CASSLFLENGYTF
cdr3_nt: TGTGCCAGCAGCTTATTTCTCGAGAATGGCTACACCTTC

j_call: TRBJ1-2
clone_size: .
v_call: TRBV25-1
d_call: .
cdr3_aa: CASSEYERPMSGYTF
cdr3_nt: TGTGCCAGCAGTGAGTACGAGCGCCCTATGAGTGGCTACACCTTC

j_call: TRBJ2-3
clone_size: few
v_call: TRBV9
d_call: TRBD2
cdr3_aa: CASSVASSGRAGDTQYF
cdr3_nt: TGTGCCAGCAGCGTAGCTTCTAGCGGGAGGGCAGGCGATACGCAGTATTTT

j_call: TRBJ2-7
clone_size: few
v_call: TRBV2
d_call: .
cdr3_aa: CASSEGDWSYEQYF
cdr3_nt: TGTGCCAGCAGTGAAGGGGACTGGTCCTACGAGCAGTACTTC

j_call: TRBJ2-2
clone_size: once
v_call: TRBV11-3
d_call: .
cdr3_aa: CASSLVTSSGELFF
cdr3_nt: TGTGCCAGCAGCTTGGTAACTAGTTCCGGGGAGCTGTTTTTT

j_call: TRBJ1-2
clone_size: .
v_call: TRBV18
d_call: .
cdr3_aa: CASSPGREGGYTF
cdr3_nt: TGTGCCAGCTCACCTGGGAGGGAAGGTGGCTACACCTTC

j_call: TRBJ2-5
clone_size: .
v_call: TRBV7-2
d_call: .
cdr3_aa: CASSLGYIQETQYF
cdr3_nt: TGTGCCAGCAGCTTAGGCTATATACAAGAGACCCAGTACTTC

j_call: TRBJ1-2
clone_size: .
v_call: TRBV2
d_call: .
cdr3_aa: CASSRQENGYTF
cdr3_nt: TGTGCCAGCAGCCGACAGGAGAATGGCTACACCTTC

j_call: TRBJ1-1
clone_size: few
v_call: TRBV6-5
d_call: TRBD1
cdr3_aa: CATRDRGRDTEAFF
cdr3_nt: TGTGCCACCCGAGACAGGGGGAGAGACACTGAAGCTTTCTTT

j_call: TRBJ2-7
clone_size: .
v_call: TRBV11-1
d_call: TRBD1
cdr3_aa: CASSSGDSYEQYF
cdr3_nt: TGTGCCAGCAGCTCTGGGGACAGCTACGAGCAGTACTTC

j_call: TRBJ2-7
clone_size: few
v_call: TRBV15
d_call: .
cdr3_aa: CATSRVAGVIYEQYF
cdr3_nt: TGTGCCACCAGCAGAGTTGCCGGAGTCATCTACGAGCAGTACTTC

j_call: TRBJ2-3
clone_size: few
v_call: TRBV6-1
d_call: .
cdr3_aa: CASKLNLGADTQYF
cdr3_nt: TGTGCCAGCAAGTTGAACCTAGGCGCAGATACGCAGTATTTT

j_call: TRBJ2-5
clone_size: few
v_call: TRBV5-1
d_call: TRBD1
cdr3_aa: CASSQGQQEETQYF
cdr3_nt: TGCGCCAGCAGCCAGGGACAGCAAGAAGAGACCCAGTACTTC

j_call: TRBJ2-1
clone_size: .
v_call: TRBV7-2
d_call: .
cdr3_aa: CASSVTGTRAYNEQFF
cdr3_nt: TGTGCCAGCAGCGTCACAGGGACCCGTGCCTACAATGAGCAGTTCTTC

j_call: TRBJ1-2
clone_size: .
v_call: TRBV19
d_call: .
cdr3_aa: CASRIGGGYTF
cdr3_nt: TGTGCCAGTAGGATCGGCGGAGGCTACACCTTC

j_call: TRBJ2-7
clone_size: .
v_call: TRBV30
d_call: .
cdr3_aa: CAWTAADRLKSYEQYF
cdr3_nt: TGTGCCTGGACCGCCGCGGACAGATTAAAATCCTACGAGCAGTACTTC

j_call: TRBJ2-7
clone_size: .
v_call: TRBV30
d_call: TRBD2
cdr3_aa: CAWSAKASGRALYEQYF
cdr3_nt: TGTGCCTGGAGTGCAAAAGCAAGCGGGAGGGCCCTCTACGAGCAGTACTTC